The TCR beta chain described here comes from a study of cytomegalovirus exposure and HLA in healthy donors. Overall study results and limits: Overall, around 160 TCR beta chains were annotated as cytomegalovirus-associated.

It was with 60 Vbeta and 13 Jbeta primers that the PCR ran. Produced via immunoSEQ multiplex PCR; TCRdb's table is partial and in-frame only. The table records under 150,000 clones, 82% of them present only once. Trimming left V 3 bases short and J 0 bases short, with 18 bases between. CDR1 and CDR2 from the germline V gene are LNHDA and SQIVND (reference sequence). The CDR3 runs to 18 residues. Details on this clone: Its antigen remains unidentified.

The sequence was collected from a woman aged 18-29 years in good health and CMV-seronegative. The gene calls are TRBV19 and TRBJ1-5; D not certain. Sequencing input: PBMCs. The CDR3: CASSISPRQTYSNQPQHF. CDR3 bases: TGTGCCAGTAGTATTTCCCCCCGGCAGACTTATAGCAATCAGCCCCAGCATTTT.